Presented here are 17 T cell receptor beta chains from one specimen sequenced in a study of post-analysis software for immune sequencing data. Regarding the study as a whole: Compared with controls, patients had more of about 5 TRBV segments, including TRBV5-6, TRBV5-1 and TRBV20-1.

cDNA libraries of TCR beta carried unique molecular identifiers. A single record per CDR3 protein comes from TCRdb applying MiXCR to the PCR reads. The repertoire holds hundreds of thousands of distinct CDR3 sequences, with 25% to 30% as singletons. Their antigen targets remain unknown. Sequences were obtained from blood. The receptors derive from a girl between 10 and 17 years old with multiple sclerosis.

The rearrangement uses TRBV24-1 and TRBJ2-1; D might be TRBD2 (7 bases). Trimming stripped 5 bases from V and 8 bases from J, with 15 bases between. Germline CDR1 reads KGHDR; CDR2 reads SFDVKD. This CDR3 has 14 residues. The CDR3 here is CATSARGTRDEQFF. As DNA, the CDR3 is TGTGCCACCAGTGCGCGGGGGACAAGGGATGAGCAGTTCTTC.

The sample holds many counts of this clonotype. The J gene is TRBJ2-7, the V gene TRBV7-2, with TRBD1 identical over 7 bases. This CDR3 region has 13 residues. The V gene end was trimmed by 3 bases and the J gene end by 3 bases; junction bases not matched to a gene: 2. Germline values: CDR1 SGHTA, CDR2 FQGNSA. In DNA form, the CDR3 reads TGTGCCAGCAGCTTGTACAGGGGCTACGAGCAGTACTTC. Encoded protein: CASSLYRGYEQYF.

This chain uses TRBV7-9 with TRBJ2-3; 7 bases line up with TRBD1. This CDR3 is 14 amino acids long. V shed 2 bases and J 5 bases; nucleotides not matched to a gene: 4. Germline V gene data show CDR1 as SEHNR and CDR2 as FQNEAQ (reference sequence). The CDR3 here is CASSLNTGEDTQYF. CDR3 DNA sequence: TGTGCCAGCAGCTTAAACACAGGGGAAGATACGCAGTATTTT.

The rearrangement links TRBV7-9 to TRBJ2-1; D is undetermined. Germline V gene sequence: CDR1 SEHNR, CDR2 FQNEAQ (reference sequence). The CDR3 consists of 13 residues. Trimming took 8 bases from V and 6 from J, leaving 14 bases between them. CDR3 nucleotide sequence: TGTGCCAGCGGTCAGATAGGGCGCAATGAGCAGTTCTTC. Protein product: CASGQIGRNEQFF. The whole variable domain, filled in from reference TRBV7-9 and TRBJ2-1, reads DTGVSQNPRHKITKRGQNVTFRCDPISEHNRLYWYRQTLGQGPEFLTYFQNEAQLEKSRLLSDRFSAERPKGSFSTLEIQRTEQGDSAMYLCASGQIGRNEQFFGPGTRLTVL.

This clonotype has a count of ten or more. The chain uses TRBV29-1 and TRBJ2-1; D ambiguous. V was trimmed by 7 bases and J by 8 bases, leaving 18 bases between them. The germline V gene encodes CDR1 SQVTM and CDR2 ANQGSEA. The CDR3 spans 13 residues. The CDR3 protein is CSGGGDGTHEQFF. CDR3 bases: TGCAGCGGGGGTGGAGACGGAACTCATGAGCAGTTCTTC.

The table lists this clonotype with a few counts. The CDR3, as DNA: TGCGCCAGCAGCCCCTTCCCGGGGGGCCGGGGCAATGAGCAGTTCTTC. It translates to CASSPFPGGRGNEQFF. The gene calls are TRBV4-3 and TRBJ2-1, with D perhaps matching TRBD2 (7 bases). Trimming shortened V by 4 bases and J by 6 bases, and 19 bases separated the two germline ends. There are 16 residues in the CDR3. Germline CDR1 reads LGHNA; CDR2 reads YSLEER.

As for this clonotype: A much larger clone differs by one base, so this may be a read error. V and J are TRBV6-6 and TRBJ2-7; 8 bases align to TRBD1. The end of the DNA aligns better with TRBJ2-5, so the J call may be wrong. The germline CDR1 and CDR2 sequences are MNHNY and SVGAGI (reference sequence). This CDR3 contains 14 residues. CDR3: CVSSSRTGPETQYF. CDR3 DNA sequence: TGTGTCAGCAGTTCAAGGACAGGGCCGGAGACCCAGTACTTC.

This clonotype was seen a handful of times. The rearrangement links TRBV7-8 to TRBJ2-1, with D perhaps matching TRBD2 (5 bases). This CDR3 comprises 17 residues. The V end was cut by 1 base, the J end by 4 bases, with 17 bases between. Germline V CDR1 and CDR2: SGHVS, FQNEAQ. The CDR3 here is CASSLGASGYVYNEQFF. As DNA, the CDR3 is TGTGCCAGCAGCTTAGGTGCGAGCGGCTACGTGTACAATGAGCAGTTCTTC. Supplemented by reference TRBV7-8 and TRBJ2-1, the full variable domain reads GAGVSQSPRYKVAKRGQDVALRCDPISGHVSLFWYQQALGQGPEFLTYFQNEAQLDKSGLPSDRFFAERPEGSVSTLKIQRTQQEDSAVYLCASSLGASGYVYNEQFFGPGTRLTVL.

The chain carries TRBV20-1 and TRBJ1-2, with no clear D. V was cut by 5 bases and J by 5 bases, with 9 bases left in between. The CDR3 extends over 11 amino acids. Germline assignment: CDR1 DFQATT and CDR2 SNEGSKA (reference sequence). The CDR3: CSALAEYGYTF. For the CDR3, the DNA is TGCAGTGCTCTAGCCGAGTATGGCTACACCTTC.

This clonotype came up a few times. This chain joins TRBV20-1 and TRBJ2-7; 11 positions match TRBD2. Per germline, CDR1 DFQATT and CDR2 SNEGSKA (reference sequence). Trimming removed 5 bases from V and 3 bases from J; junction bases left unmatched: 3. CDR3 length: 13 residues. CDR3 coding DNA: TGCAGTGCTTCTAGCGGGGGGCTCTACGAGCAGTACTTC. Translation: CSASSGGLYEQYF.

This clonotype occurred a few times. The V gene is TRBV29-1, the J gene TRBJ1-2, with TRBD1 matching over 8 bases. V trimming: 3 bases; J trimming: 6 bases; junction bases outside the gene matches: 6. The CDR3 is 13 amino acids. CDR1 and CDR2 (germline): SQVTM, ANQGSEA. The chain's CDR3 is CSVEVRGLDGYTF. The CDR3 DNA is TGCAGCGTTGAGGTCAGGGGGCTGGATGGCTACACCTTC.

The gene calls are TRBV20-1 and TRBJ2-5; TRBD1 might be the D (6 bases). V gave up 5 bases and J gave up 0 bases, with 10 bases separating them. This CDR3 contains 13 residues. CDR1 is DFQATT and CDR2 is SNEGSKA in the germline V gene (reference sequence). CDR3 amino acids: CSAHTGYQETQYF. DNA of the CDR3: TGCAGTGCTCATACAGGGTACCAAGAGACCCAGTACTTC.

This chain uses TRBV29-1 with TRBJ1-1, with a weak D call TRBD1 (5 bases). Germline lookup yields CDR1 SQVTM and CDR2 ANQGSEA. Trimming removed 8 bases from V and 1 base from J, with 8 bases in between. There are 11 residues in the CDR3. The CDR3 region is CSWGANTEAFF. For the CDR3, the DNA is TGCAGCTGGGGCGCGAACACTGAAGCTTTCTTT.

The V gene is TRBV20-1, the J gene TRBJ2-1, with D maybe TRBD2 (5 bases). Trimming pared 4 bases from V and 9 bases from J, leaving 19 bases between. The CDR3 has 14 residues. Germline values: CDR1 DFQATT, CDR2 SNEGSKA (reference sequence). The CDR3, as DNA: TGCAGTGCTACTAGCCCCCAGGTTGTACGTGAGCAGTTCTTC. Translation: CSATSPQVVREQFF.

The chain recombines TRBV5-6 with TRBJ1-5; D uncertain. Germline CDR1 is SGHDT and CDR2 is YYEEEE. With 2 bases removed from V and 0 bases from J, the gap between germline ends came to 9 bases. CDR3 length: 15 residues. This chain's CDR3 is CASSFQAFSNQPQHF. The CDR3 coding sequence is TGTGCCAGCAGCTTTCAGGCCTTTAGCAATCAGCCCCAGCATTTT.

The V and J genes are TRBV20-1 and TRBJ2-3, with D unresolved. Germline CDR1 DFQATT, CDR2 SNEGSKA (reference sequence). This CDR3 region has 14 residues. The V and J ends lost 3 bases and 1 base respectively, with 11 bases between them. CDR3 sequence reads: CSASLAIGTDTQYF. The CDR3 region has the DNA TGCAGTGCTAGCTTAGCTATCGGCACAGATACGCAGTATTTT.

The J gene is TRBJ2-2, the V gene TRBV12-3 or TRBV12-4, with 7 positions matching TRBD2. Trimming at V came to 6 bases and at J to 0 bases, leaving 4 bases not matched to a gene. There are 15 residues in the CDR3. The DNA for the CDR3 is TGTGCCAGCAGACCGGGACTACCGAACACCGGGGAGCTGTTTTTT. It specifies CASRPGLPNTGELFF.